Sequencing of this T cell receptor (beta chain) was carried out in a study of metastatic and nonmetastatic thyroid tumors. Per the study methods: To classify distant metastasis in papillary thyroid cancer, a model was built from CDR3 differences across clinicopathological groups. TCRdb ran MiXCR on the PCR reads. It is TCRdb's table, rather than the study itself, that gives the V and J calls and clone size. The sample includes around 20,000 clones, about 15% seen only once; the top ten take approximately 18%. This clone was picked up many times. As yet, its antigen is unknown. Germline V CDR1 and CDR2: SQVTM, ANQGSEA. This CDR3 has 12 residues. V was clipped by 5 bases and J by 4 bases, with 10 bases between them. There were no patients who had received any treatment before thyroid surgery. Findings of the study overall: Significantly higher TCR beta diversity was reportedly seen in malignant thyroid tumors than benign nodules, in blood and tumor.

The V call is TRBV29-1, the J call TRBJ2-3; D is uncertain. The sample comprised blood. The clonotype originates from a male donor with papillary thyroid cancer or a benign thyroid nodule (not recorded which). Some clones in this sample may be carry-over from other donors' samples. CDR3 DNA sequence: TGCAGCGTTCCAAGACCATCAGATACGCAGTATTTT. Translated, it gives CSVPRPSDTQYF.